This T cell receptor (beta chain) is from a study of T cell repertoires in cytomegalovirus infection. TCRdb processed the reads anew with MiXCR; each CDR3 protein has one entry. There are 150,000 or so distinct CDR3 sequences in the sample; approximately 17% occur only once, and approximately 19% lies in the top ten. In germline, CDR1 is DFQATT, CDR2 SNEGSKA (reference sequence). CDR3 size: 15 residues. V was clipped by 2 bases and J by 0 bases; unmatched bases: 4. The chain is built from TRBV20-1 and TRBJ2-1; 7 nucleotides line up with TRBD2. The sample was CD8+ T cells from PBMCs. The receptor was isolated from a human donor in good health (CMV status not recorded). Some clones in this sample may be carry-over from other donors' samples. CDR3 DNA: TGCAGTGCTAGACCCGAGCGGGACTCCTACAATGAGCAGTTCTTC. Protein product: CSARPERDSYNEQFF.